This T cell receptor (beta chain) stems from a study of T cell changes during pregnancy in multiple sclerosis (dated 2019 in TCRdb). Study-level background: In women with multiple sclerosis, the researchers looked at how the T cell repertoire shifted as pregnancy progressed.

Receptor libraries were prepared by the immunoSEQ multiplex PCR assay. TCRdb took over this immuneACCESS table, retaining in-frame rearrangements with V and J assigned. Such tables are incomplete; in checked studies, under half of the missing clones stem from an unresolved V gene, and the remainder is unexplained. Here the sample has 70,000 to 95,000 clones; approximately 91% occur a single time. The ten largest clones add up to over 1.5% of the sample. Notes on this clone: No antigen is known for it. Base qualities are missing; no much larger clone stands one base away.

The CDR3 runs 14 residues from the cysteine to the phenylalanine. Only the CDR3 part of the read is kept: 42 bases, read in frame from the first base. Based on the germline V gene, the CDR1 and CDR2 sequences are ENHRY and SYGVKD. Relative to germline, V is 2 bases shorter and J is 2 bases shorter, with 10 bases between their ends. Sequencing was performed on peripheral blood, taken before pregnancy. The chain employs TRBV10-3 and TRBJ2-7, with the D gene uncertain. This sequence was found in a female donor with multiple sclerosis, enrolled in a pregnancy study. CDR3 sequence: CAISEGQATYEQYF. The bases are TGTGCCATCAGTGAGGGCCAGGCCACCTACGAGCAGTACTTC.